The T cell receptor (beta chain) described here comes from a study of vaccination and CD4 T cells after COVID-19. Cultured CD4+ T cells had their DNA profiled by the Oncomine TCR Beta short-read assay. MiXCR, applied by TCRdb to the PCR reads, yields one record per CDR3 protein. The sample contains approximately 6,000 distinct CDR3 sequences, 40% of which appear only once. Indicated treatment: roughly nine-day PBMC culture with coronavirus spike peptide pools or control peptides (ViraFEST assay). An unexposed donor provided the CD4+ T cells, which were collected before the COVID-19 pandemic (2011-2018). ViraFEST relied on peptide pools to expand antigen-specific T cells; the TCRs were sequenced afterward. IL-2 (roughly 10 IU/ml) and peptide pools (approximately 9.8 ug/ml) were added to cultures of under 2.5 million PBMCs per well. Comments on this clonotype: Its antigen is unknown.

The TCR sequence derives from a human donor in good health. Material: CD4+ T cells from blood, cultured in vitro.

Written as DNA, the CDR3 is TGTGCCACCAGCAGAGTAGGCGGGTCCTTAATCGAAGCTTTCTTT. This sequence encodes CATSRVGGSLIEAFF. This chain uses TRBV15 with TRBJ1-1; unclear D gene. The CDR3 spans 15 residues. The V gene's germline CDR1 is LNHNV and CDR2 YYDKDF (reference sequence). V was clipped by 1 base and J by 8 bases, with 17 bases between them.